The next 11 T cell receptor beta chains were all read from a single sample in a study of T cell repertoires in cytomegalovirus infection. TCRdb redid the calling of the reads with MiXCR, one entry per CDR3 protein. This sample has some 390,000 distinct CDR3 sequences, with around 18% found just once. Specimen: PBMCs. The receptor set was obtained from a human donor in good health (CMV status not recorded). Some clones in this sample may be carry-over from other donors' samples.

The CDR3 loop reads CASSPAGTGNYEQYF. DNA for the CDR3: TGTGCCAGTAGTCCCGCTGGGACGGGGAACTACGAGCAGTACTTC. The rearrangement joins TRBV19 to TRBJ2-7; D possibly matches TRBD1 or TRBD2 (5 bases each). The V end lost 5 bases, the J end lost 3 bases, and 17 bases lay between the germline ends. The V gene's germline CDR1 is LNHDA and CDR2 SQIVND (reference sequence). This CDR3 spans 15 amino acids.

The chain links TRBV2 to TRBJ1-2; the D is unclear. This CDR3 spans 15 amino acids. Germline assignment: CDR1 SNHLY and CDR2 FYNNEI. The ends were cut back, 6 bases at V and 2 bases at J, with 16 bases in the middle. This CDR3 is CASRGIGLSNYGYTF. The DNA for the CDR3 is TGTGCCAGCAGGGGCATCGGGCTATCCAACTATGGCTACACCTTC. The full variable domain, rest sourced from reference TRBV2 and TRBJ1-2, is EPEVTQTPSHQVTQMGQEVILRCVPISNHLYFYWYRQILGQKVEFLVSFYNNEISEKSEIFDDQFSVERPDGSNFTLKIRSTKLEDSAMYFCASRGIGLSNYGYTFGSGTRLTVV.

Ten or more counts support this clonotype. The chain has TRBV7-2 and TRBJ2-3, with TRBD2 identical over 8 bases. The CDR3 length is 17 residues. The ends lost 4 bases at V and 2 bases at J; junction bases unmatched: 11. Germline CDR1 SGHTA, CDR2 FQGNSA. CDR3 sequence (DNA): TGTGCCAGCAGCTCCCCCGGGGTAGCGGGATACACAGATACGCAGTATTTT. Amino acids: CASSSPGVAGYTDTQYF. Looking up the rest from reference TRBV7-2 and TRBJ2-3 gives the full variable domain: GAGVSQSPSNKVTEKGKDVELRCDPISGHTALYWYRQSLGQGLEFLIYFQGNSAPDKSGLPSDRFSAERTGGSVSTLTIQRTQQEDSAVYLCASSSPGVAGYTDTQYFGPGTRLTVL.

In its sample, this clonotype was seen a few times. The rearrangement joins TRBV20-1 to TRBJ1-5; 7 nucleotides agree with TRBD1. The CDR3 covers 16 residues. V gave up 0 bases and J gave up 3 bases; unmatched junction bases: 8. Germline V gene data show CDR1 as DFQATT and CDR2 as SNEGSKA (reference sequence). The CDR3 DNA follows: TGCAGTGCTAGAGATCGCAGACAGGGCCTCAATCAGCCCCAGCATTTT. Its translation: CSARDRRQGLNQPQHF.

This rearrangement joins TRBV2 to TRBJ2-5; a possible D gene is TRBD1 (6 bases). The V end lost 5 bases, the J end lost 9 bases, and 16 bases lay between the germline ends. The CDR3 spans 13 residues. Germline assignment: CDR1 SNHLY and CDR2 FYNNEI. CDR3 sequence (DNA): TGTGCCAGCAGTACGGGACACTGGGAGTCCCAGTACTTC. This translates into CASSTGHWESQYF.

This rearrangement joins TRBV20-1 to TRBJ1-1, with TRBD1 identical over 9 bases. Germline trimming cut 3 bases from V and 12 bases from J; bases unmatched to any gene: 8. Germline CDR1 DFQATT, CDR2 SNEGSKA (reference sequence). CDR3 length: 12 residues. The CDR3 protein is CSASAGDREPFF. The CDR3 nucleotides read TGCAGTGCTAGTGCGGGGGACAGGGAACCTTTCTTT.

This clonotype was picked up a small number of times. CDR3 coding DNA: TGCAGTGCTAGAGTGCCGGCCGCAGATACGCAGTATTTT. It specifies CSARVPAADTQYF. The rearrangement links TRBV20-1 to TRBJ2-3; D uncertain. Germline loops: CDR1 DFQATT, CDR2 SNEGSKA (reference sequence). The CDR3 length is 13 residues. Trimming took off 1 base at V and 4 bases at J, with 9 bases between the two ends.

This clonotype was detected a few times. The chain recombines TRBV20-1 with TRBJ2-5, with D perhaps TRBD1 (6 bases). V was cut by 0 bases and J by 2 bases, with 10 bases left in between. Germline CDR1 and CDR2: DFQATT and SNEGSKA (reference sequence). The CDR3 runs to 14 residues. DNA for the CDR3: TGCAGTGCTAGAGATCTGAGGGGGCAAGAGACCCAGTACTTC. This gives the protein CSARDLRGQETQYF.

This clonotype came up many times. CDR3 protein: CASSLSKSRSGLVNPFF. Written as DNA, the CDR3 is TGTGCCAGCAGCTTAAGCAAGTCCCGATCGGGACTAGTTAATCCGTTCTTC. This rearrangement joins TRBV11-2 to TRBJ2-1, with 8 positions matching TRBD2. Unmatched junction bases numbered 21, after V lost 2 bases and J lost 15 bases. The CDR3 is 17 residues long. Germline V gene sequence: CDR1 SGHAT, CDR2 FQNNGV.

This clonotype was detected only a few times. The chain's CDR3 is CASSETGLAAFEFF. In DNA form, the CDR3 reads TGTGCCAGTAGTGAGACGGGACTAGCGGCGTTCGAGTTCTTC. The chain has TRBV19 and TRBJ2-1, with TRBD2 matching over 11 bases. V was pared by 5 bases and J by 14 bases, with 11 bases of the junction left unmatched. Germline V CDR1 and CDR2: LNHDA, SQIVND (reference sequence). This CDR3 contains 14 residues. Complete variable domain (other parts from reference TRBV19 and TRBJ2-1): DGGITQSPKYLFRKEGQNVTLSCEQNLNHDAMYWYRQDPGQGLRLIYYSQIVNDFQKGDIAEGYSVSREKKESFPLTVTSAQKNPTAFYLCASSETGLAAFEFFGPGTRLTVL.

This clonotype was counted between two and nine times. The V gene is TRBV20-1, the J gene TRBJ2-3; tentatively, D is TRBD1 (5 bases). There are 12 residues in the CDR3. V dropped 7 bases and J dropped 2 bases, with 10 bases sitting between them. Germline lookup yields CDR1 DFQATT and CDR2 SNEGSKA (reference sequence). CDR3 DNA: TGCAGTGGACAGTTCCACACAGATACGCAGTATTTT. Translation gives CSGQFHTDTQYF.